A selection of T cell receptor beta chains follows, all from one sample in a study of blood T cell repertoires in COVID-19. Clones were read by immunoSEQ multiplex PCR, and TCRdb kept only the in-frame ones, dropping some. The table shows 85,000 to 100,000 clones, with 90% occurring only once. Sequences were obtained from peripheral blood. The source is a man aged 55 to 70 with acute or convalescent COVID-19. The CDR3 runs from the conserved cysteine through the conserved F or W. D genes are given only for firm matches. The size of a clone is reported for some rows only, either as once, few or many, or as a class for expanded clones.

v_gene: TRBV11-2
abundance: .
d_gene: TRBD2
j_gene: TRBJ2-1
CDR3aa: CASSLGRGGSSYNEQFF
CDR3nt: TGTGCCAGCAGCTTAGGGCGGGGGGGGAGCTCCTACAATGAGCAGTTCTTC

v_gene: TRBV5-1
abundance: .
d_gene: TRBD1
j_gene: TRBJ2-7
CDR3aa: CASSRDSLYEQYF
CDR3nt: TGCGCCAGCAGCCGGGACAGCCTCTACGAGCAGTACTTC

v_gene: TRBV2
abundance: .
d_gene: TRBD1
j_gene: TRBJ2-3
CDR3aa: CASTRDREADTQYF
CDR3nt: TGTGCCAGCACCCGGGACAGGGAAGCAGATACGCAGTATTTT

v_gene: TRBV5-1
abundance: .
d_gene: TRBD1
j_gene: TRBJ1-2
CDR3aa: CASSETGVHGYTF
CDR3nt: TGCGCCAGCAGCGAAACAGGGGTACATGGCTACACCTTC

v_gene: TRBV12-3/TRBV12-4
abundance: .
d_gene: TRBD1
j_gene: TRBJ1-1
CDR3aa: CASSLDRVREAFF
CDR3nt: TGTGCCAGCAGTCTAGACAGGGTCCGAGAGGCTTTCTTT

v_gene: TRBV27
abundance: .
d_gene: TRBD2
j_gene: TRBJ2-2
CDR3aa: CASSMYGGANTGELFF
CDR3nt: TGTGCCAGCAGTATGTACGGGGGGGCGAACACCGGGGAGCTGTTTTTT

v_gene: TRBV18
abundance: .
d_gene: TRBD1
j_gene: TRBJ1-4
CDR3aa: CASSPPWSQGDGEKLFF
CDR3nt: TGTGCCAGCTCACCACCCTGGTCACAGGGGGACGGCGAAAAACTGTTTTTT

v_gene: TRBV3-1/TRBV3-2
abundance: .
d_gene: .
j_gene: TRBJ2-1
CDR3aa: CASSHPSDEQFF
CDR3nt: TGTGCCAGCAGCCATCCCTCGGATGAGCAGTTCTTC

v_gene: TRBV19
abundance: once
d_gene: TRBD1
j_gene: TRBJ1-5
CDR3aa: CATKSGTALGSNQPQHF
CDR3nt: TGTGCCACTAAGTCGGGGACAGCCCTAGGCAGCAATCAGCCCCAGCATTTT

v_gene: TRBV4-2
abundance: once
d_gene: TRBD1
j_gene: TRBJ1-2
CDR3aa: CASSTGPLYGYTF
CDR3nt: TGTGCCAGTTCGACAGGGCCCCTCTATGGCTACACCTTC

v_gene: TRBV25-1
abundance: .
d_gene: TRBD1
j_gene: TRBJ2-5
CDR3aa: CASSARLTGGETQYF
CDR3nt: TGTGCCAGCAGTGCACGTCTGACAGGGGGAGAGACCCAGTACTTC

v_gene: TRBV19
abundance: .
d_gene: .
j_gene: TRBJ1-6
CDR3aa: CASSTRTAPNSPLHF
CDR3nt: TGTGCCAGTAGTACCCGGACAGCCCCAAATTCACCCCTCCACTTT

v_gene: TRBV18
abundance: .
d_gene: TRBD1
j_gene: TRBJ1-4
CDR3aa: CASSPTGTGGEKLFF
CDR3nt: TGTGCCAGCTCACCTACCGGGACAGGGGGTGAGAAACTGTTTTTT

v_gene: TRBV10-3
abundance: .
d_gene: TRBD1
j_gene: TRBJ2-5
CDR3aa: CAIKEGQGVAETQYF
CDR3nt: TGTGCCATCAAAGAGGGACAGGGTGTCGCAGAGACCCAGTACTTC

v_gene: TRBV6-5
abundance: .
d_gene: .
j_gene: TRBJ1-1
CDR3aa: CASSQPGGYTEAFF
CDR3nt: TGTGCCAGCAGTCAGCCGGGGGGGTACACTGAAGCTTTCTTT

v_gene: TRBV5-1
abundance: few
d_gene: TRBD1
j_gene: TRBJ2-3
CDR3aa: CASSLGQGADGTDTQYF
CDR3nt: TGCGCCAGCAGCTTAGGACAGGGGGCGGACGGGACAGATACGCAGTATTTT

v_gene: TRBV19
abundance: .
d_gene: .
j_gene: TRBJ1-2
CDR3aa: CASRSNRVNYGYTF
CDR3nt: TGTGCCAGTAGATCAAACAGGGTGAACTATGGCTACACCTTC

v_gene: TRBV2
abundance: .
d_gene: TRBD1
j_gene: TRBJ1-4
CDR3aa: CASSTQGAINEKLFF
CDR3nt: TGTGCCAGCAGTACACAGGGGGCCATTAATGAAAAACTGTTTTTT

v_gene: TRBV19
abundance: .
d_gene: .
j_gene: TRBJ1-5
CDR3aa: CASSPIDRSPWGNQPQHF
CDR3nt: TGTGCCAGTAGTCCCATCGACAGGTCCCCATGGGGCAATCAGCCCCAGCATTTT

v_gene: TRBV11-2
abundance: .
d_gene: TRBD1
j_gene: TRBJ1-5
CDR3aa: CASSWDRRQPQHF
CDR3nt: TGTGCCAGCAGCTGGGACAGGCGGCAGCCCCAGCATTTT

v_gene: TRBV19
abundance: .
d_gene: TRBD1
j_gene: TRBJ1-5
CDR3aa: CASSEWTGGNQPQHF
CDR3nt: TGTGCCAGTAGTGAATGGACAGGGGGCAATCAGCCCCAGCATTTT

v_gene: TRBV15
abundance: .
d_gene: .
j_gene: TRBJ1-3
CDR3aa: CATSRGASGNTIYF
CDR3nt: TGTGCCACCAGCAGAGGAGCATCTGGAAACACCATATATTTT

v_gene: TRBV9
abundance: .
d_gene: .
j_gene: TRBJ1-3
CDR3aa: CASSAAGGKAGNTIYF
CDR3nt: TGTGCCAGCAGCGCTGCCGGGGGGAAAGCTGGAAACACCATATATTTT

v_gene: TRBV23-1
abundance: once
d_gene: .
j_gene: TRBJ1-5
CDR3aa: CASNHPGLDPSDQPQHF
CDR3nt: TGCGCCAGCAACCACCCGGGGTTGGACCCATCGGATCAGCCCCAGCATTTT

v_gene: TRBV19
abundance: .
d_gene: TRBD1
j_gene: TRBJ1-3
CDR3aa: CASSGTGPGNTIYF
CDR3nt: TGTGCCAGTAGTGGGACAGGGCCTGGAAACACCATATATTTT

v_gene: TRBV5-1
abundance: .
d_gene: .
j_gene: TRBJ1-2
CDR3aa: CASSPDGGINGYTF
CDR3nt: TGCGCCAGCAGCCCAGACGGGGGAATAAATGGCTACACCTTC

v_gene: TRBV7-2
abundance: .
d_gene: TRBD1
j_gene: TRBJ2-7
CDR3aa: CASSFGTGSYEQYF
CDR3nt: TGTGCCAGCAGCTTCGGGACAGGCAGCTACGAGCAGTACTTC

v_gene: TRBV5-1
abundance: .
d_gene: TRBD1
j_gene: TRBJ1-1
CDR3aa: CASSLVLGQATEAFF
CDR3nt: TGCGCCAGCAGCTTGGTCCTCGGACAGGCCACTGAAGCTTTCTTT

v_gene: TRBV19
abundance: once
d_gene: .
j_gene: TRBJ2-1
CDR3aa: CASSILGVNNEQFF
CDR3nt: TGTGCCAGTAGTATCTTAGGGGTAAACAATGAGCAGTTCTTC